This T cell receptor beta chain was documented in a study of blood T cell repertoires in COVID-19. Turning to the study itself: Samples taken during acute and convalescent COVID-19 were collected in the United States, Italy and Spain. T cells, B-cell-depleted T cells, or PBMCs provided the cDNA or gDNA that served as material.

Authors' methods: Reference gene primer amplification in the assay estimated nucleated cell counts. The protocol was immunoSEQ multiplex PCR, while the TCRdb copy is restricted to in-frame clones and leaves out a portion. Clone size and the V and J calls come from that table; the DNA yielded D and trimming. The sample includes about 270,000 clones, approximately 80% of them seen just once. Trimming removed 9 bases from V and 3 bases from J, with 15 bases in between. The CDR3 runs 13 residues. Per the germline V gene, CDR1 is SNHLY and CDR2 is FYNNEI. The sequenced sample was peripheral blood. This sequence was found in a human donor in a cohort sampled during active COVID-19. The rearrangement uses TRBV2 and TRBJ2-7, with a possible D match to TRBD1 (5 bases). CDR3 loop: CASNQGGVYEQYF. CDR3 nucleotides: TGTGCCAGTAATCAGGGTGGGGTCTACGAGCAGTACTTC.